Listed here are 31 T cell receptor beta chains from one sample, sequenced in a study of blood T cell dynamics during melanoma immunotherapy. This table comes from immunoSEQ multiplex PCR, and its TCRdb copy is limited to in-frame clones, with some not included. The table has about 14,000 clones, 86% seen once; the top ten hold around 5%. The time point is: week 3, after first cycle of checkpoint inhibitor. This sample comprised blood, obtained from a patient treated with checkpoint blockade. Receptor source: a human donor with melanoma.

The CDR3 is CASSQSGREVSLYF. The DNA for the CDR3 is TGTGCCAGCAGCCAGAGTGGACGGGAGGTCTCATTGTACTTC. V is TRBV7-9 and J is TRBJ2-7, with TRBD2 matching over 7 bases. The V segment lost 5 bases and the J segment 12 bases; nucleotides outside the gene matches: 16. The germline V gene encodes CDR1 SEHNR and CDR2 FQNEAQ (reference sequence). CDR3 length: 14 residues. The whole variable domain, filled in from reference TRBV7-9 and TRBJ2-7, reads DTGVSQNPRHKITKRGQNVTFRCDPISEHNRLYWYRQTLGQGPEFLTYFQNEAQLEKSRLLSDRFSAERPKGSFSTLEIQRTEQGDSAMYLCASSQSGREVSLYFGPGTRLTVT.

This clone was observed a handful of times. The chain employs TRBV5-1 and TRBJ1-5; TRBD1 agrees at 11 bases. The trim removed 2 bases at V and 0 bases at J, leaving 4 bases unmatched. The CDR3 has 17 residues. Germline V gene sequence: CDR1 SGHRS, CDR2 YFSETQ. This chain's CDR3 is CASSLRDRGDSNQPQHF. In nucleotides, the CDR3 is TGCGCCAGCAGCTTAAGGGACAGGGGGGATAGCAATCAGCCCCAGCATTTT.

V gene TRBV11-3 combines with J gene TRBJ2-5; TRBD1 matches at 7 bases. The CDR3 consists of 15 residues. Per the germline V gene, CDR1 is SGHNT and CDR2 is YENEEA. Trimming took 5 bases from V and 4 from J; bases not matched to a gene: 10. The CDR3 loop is CASSGQAGRGETQYF. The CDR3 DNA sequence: TGTGCCAGCAGCGGACAGGCTGGGAGAGGAGAGACCCAGTACTTC.

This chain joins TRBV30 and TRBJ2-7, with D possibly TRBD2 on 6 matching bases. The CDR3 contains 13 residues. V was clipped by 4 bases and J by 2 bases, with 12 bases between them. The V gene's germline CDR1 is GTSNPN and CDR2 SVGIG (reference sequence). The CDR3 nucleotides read TGTGCCTGGACGACTAGTAATCCCTACGAGCAGTACTTC. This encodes CAWTTSNPYEQYF.

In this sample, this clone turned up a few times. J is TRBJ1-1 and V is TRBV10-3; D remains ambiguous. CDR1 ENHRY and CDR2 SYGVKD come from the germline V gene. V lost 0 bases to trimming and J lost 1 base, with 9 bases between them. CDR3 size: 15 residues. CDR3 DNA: TGTGCCATCAGTGAGTCCTCCACAGCGAACACTGAAGCTTTCTTT. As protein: CAISESSTANTEAFF.

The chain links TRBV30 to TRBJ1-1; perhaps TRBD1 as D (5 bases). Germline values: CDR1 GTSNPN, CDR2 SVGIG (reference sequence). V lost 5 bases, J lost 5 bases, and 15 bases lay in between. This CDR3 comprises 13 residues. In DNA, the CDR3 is TGTGCCTGGGAGTCGGGGGGGTGGACTGAAGCTTTCTTT. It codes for CAWESGGWTEAFF. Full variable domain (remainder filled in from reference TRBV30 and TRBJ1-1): SQTIHQWPATLVQPVGSPLSLECTVEGTSNPNLYWYRQAAGRGLQLLFYSVGIGQISSEVPQNLSASRPQDRQFILSSKKLLLSDSGFYLCAWESGGWTEAFFGQGTRLTVV.

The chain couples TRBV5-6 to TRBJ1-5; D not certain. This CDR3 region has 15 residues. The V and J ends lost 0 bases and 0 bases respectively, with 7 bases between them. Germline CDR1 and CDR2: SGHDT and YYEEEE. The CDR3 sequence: CASSLGGLSNQPQHF. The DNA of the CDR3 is TGTGCCAGCAGCTTGGGAGGGCTTAGCAATCAGCCCCAGCATTTT.

In DNA form, the CDR3 reads TGTGCCAGCAGCCAAGTGACAGGAGGTCGGTCACCCCTCCACTTT. Protein product: CASSQVTGGRSPLHF. The V call is TRBV14, the J call TRBJ1-6; maybe TRBD1 (6 bases). The CDR3 extends over 15 amino acids. Trimming stripped 1 base from V and 10 bases from J, with 14 bases between. Germline values: CDR1 SGHDN, CDR2 FVKESK.

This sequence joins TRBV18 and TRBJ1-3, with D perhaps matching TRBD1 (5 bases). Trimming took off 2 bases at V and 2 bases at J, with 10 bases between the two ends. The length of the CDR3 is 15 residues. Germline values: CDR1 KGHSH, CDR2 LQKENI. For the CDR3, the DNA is TGTGCCAGCTCACCAGGCGGGGGGACTGGAAACACCATATATTTT. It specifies CASSPGGGTGNTIYF.

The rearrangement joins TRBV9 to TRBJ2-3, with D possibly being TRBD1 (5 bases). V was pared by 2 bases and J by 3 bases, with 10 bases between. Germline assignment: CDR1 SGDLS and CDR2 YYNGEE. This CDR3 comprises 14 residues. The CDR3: CASSVRASTDTQYF. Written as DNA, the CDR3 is TGTGCCAGCAGCGTCAGGGCGAGTACAGATACGCAGTATTTT.

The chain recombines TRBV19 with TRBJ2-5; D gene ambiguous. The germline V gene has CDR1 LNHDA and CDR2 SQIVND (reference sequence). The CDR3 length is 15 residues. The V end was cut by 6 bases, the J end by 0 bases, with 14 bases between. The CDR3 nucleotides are TGTGCCAGTAGCCGAGGACCGAGGTACCAAGAGACCCAGTACTTC. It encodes CASSRGPRYQETQYF.

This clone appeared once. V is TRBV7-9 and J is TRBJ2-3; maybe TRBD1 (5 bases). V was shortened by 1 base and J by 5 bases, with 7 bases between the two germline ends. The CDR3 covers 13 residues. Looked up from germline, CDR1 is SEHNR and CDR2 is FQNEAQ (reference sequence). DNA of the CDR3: TGTGCCAGCAGCTTAGGGCAGGGAGATACGCAGTATTTT. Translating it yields CASSLGQGDTQYF.

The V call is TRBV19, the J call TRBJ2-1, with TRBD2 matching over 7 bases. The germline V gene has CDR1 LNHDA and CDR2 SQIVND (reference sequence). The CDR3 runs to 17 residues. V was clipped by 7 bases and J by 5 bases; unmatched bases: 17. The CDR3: CASKMRGGRQKDNEQFF. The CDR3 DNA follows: TGTGCCAGTAAGATGAGGGGCGGGAGACAAAAGGACAATGAGCAGTTCTTC.

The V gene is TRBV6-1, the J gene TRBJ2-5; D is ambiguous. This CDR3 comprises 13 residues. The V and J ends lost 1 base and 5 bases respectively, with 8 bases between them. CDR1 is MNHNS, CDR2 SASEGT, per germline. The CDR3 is CASSEDRSETQYF. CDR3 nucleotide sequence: TGTGCCAGCAGTGAAGACCGCTCGGAGACCCAGTACTTC.

The CDR3 region has the DNA TGTGCCAGCAGCTTAAATCAAGAGACCCAGTACTTC. Translating it yields CASSLNQETQYF. The chain recombines TRBV5-8 with TRBJ2-5, with unresolved D. Germline CDR1 is SGHTS and CDR2 is YDEGEE. Trimming took 2 bases from V and 2 from J, leaving 4 bases between them. The CDR3 spans 12 residues.

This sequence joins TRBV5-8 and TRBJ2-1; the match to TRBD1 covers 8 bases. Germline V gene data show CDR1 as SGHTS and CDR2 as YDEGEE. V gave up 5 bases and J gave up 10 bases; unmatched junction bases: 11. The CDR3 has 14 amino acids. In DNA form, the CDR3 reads TGTGCCAGCAGATCTGACAGGGGTTCTTGGGAGCAGTTCTTC. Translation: CASRSDRGSWEQFF. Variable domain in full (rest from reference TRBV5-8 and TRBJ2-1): EAGVTQSPTHLIKTRGQQATLRCSPISGHTSVYWYQQALGLGLQFLLWYDEGEERNRGNFPPRFSGRQFPNYSSELNVNALELEDSALYLCASRSDRGSWEQFFGPGTRLTVL.

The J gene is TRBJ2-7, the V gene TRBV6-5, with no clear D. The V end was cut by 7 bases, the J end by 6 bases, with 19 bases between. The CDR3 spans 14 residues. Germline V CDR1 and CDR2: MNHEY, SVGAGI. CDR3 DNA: TGTGCCAGCACAACATCAGAGTTGGGTCTCGAGCAGTACTTC. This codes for CASTTSELGLEQYF.

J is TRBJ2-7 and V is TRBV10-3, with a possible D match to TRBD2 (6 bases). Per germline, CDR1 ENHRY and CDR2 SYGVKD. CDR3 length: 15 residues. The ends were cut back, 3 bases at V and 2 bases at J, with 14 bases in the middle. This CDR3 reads CAISEGLRGTYEQYF. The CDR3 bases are TGTGCCATCAGTGAAGGTCTGCGGGGAACCTACGAGCAGTACTTC.

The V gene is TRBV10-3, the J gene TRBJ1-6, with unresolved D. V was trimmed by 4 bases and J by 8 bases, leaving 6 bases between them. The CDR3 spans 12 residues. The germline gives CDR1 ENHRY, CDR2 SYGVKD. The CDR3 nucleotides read TGTGCCATCAGTGTTGGGGATTCACCCCTCCACTTT. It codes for CAISVGDSPLHF.

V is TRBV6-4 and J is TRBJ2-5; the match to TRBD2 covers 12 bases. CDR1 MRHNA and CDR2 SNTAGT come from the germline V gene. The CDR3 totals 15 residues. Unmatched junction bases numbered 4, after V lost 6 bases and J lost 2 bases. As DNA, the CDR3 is TGTGCCAGCAGCCCAGGACTAGCGGGGCAAGAGACCCAGTACTTC. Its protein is CASSPGLAGQETQYF.

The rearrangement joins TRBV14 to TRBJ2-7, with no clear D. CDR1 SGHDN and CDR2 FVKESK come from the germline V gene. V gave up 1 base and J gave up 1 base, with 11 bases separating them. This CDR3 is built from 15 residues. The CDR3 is CASSQGTGVSYEQYF. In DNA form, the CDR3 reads TGTGCCAGCAGCCAAGGGACCGGCGTTTCCTACGAGCAGTACTTC.

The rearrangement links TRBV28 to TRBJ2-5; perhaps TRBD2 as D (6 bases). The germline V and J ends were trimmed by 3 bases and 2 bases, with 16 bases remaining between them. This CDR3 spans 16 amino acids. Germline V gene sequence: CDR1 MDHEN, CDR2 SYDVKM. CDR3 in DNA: TGTGCCAGCAGTTTCAACTGGCGGGAACGGCAAGAGACCCAGTACTTC. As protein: CASSFNWRERQETQYF.

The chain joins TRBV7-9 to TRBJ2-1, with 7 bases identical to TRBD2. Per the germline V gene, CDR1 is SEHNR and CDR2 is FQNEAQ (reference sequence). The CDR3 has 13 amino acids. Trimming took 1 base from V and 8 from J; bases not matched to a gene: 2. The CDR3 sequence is CASSLGTRDEQFF. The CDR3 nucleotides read TGTGCCAGCAGCTTAGGGACTAGGGATGAGCAGTTCTTC.

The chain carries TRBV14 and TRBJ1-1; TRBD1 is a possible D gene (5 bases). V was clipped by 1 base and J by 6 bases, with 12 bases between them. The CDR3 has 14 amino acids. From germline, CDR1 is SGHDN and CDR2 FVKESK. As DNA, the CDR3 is TGTGCCAGCAGCCAAGTCGGTGGGACCGCTGAAGCTTTCTTT. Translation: CASSQVGGTAEAFF.

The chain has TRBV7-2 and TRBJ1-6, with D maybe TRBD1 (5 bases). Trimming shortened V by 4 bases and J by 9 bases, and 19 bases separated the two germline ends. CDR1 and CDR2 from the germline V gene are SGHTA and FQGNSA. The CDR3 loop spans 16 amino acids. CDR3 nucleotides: TGTGCCAGCAGCTCGACGGGGACCCCTACCCTTTCACCCCTCCACTTT. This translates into CASSSTGTPTLSPLHF.

CDR3 DNA: TGTGCCAGCAGCCCGGGACAGGGGGAATACGAGCAGTACTTC. Protein sequence: CASSPGQGEYEQYF. V is TRBV5-4 and J is TRBJ2-7; 11 nucleotides agree with TRBD1. V lost 4 bases and J lost 4; bases outside the gene matches: 4. This CDR3 comprises 14 residues. Germline CDR1 reads SGHNT; CDR2 reads YYREEE (reference sequence).

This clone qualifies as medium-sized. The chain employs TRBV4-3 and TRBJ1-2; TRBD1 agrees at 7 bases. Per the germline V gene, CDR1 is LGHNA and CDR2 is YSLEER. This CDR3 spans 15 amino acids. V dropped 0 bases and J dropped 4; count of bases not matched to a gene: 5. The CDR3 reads CASSQEPGQVYGYTF. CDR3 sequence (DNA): TGCGCCAGCAGCCAAGAGCCCGGACAGGTCTATGGCTACACCTTC.

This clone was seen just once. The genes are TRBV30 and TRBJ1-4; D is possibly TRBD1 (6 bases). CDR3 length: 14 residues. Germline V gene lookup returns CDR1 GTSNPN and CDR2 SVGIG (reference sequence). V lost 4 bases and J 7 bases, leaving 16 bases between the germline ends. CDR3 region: CAWNNRAGGEKLFF. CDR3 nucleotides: TGTGCCTGGAACAACAGGGCCGGCGGTGAAAAACTGTTTTTT.

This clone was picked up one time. CDR3 DNA: TGTGCCAGCAGCTTGAGCACAGATACGCAGTATTTT. Translating it yields CASSLSTDTQYF. The chain carries TRBV13 and TRBJ2-3, with unresolved D. Trimming shortened V by 3 bases and J by 0 bases, and 1 base separated the two germline ends. This CDR3 is 12 amino acids long. From germline, CDR1 is PRHDT and CDR2 FYEKMQ (reference sequence).

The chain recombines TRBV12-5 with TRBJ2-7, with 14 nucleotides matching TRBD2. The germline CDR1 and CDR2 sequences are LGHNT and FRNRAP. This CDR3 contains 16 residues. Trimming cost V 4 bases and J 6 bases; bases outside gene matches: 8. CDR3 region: CASGYTGTSGSFEQYF. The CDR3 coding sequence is TGTGCTAGTGGTTACACCGGGACTAGCGGGAGTTTCGAGCAGTACTTC.

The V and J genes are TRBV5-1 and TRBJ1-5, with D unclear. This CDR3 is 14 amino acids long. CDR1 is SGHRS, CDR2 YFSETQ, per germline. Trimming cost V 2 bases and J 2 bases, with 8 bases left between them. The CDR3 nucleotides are TGCGCCAGCAGCTTAAGCGGAGGCAATCAGCCCCAGCATTTT. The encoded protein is CASSLSGGNQPQHF. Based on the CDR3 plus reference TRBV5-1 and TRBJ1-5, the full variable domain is KAGVTQTPRYLIKTRGQQVTLSCSPISGHRSVSWYQQTPGQGLQFLFEYFSETQRNKGNFPGRFSGRQFSNSRSEMNVSTLELGDSALYLCASSLSGGNQPQHFGDGTRLSIL.